Below are 5 T cell receptor beta chains sequenced from a single sample in a study of CD8 T cells in ankylosing spondylitis. Regarding the study as a whole: Ankylosing spondylitis blood appeared to be characterized by a TCR beta motif of fewer than ten highly homologous variants.

Their target antigens are unknown. TCRdb re-called the 5' RACE reads with MiXCR, one entry per CDR3 protein. This table has 220,000 or so distinct CDR3 sequences, around 20% appearing once. Sequences were obtained from blood, either unsorted or a sorted T cell fraction (not recorded which). Every receptor here comes from a male donor with ankylosing spondylitis.

In this sample, this clonotype turned up many times. V is TRBV5-1 and J is TRBJ2-2, with 8 bases identical to TRBD1. The CDR3 contains 15 residues. The V segment lost 6 bases and the J segment 1 base; nucleotides outside the gene matches: 5. Looked up from germline, CDR1 is SGHRS and CDR2 is YFSETQ. CDR3 DNA: TGCGCCAGCAATGTTGGGACAGGGAACACCGGGGAGCTGTTTTTT. Its translation is CASNVGTGNTGELFF.

This chain uses TRBV27 with TRBJ2-3, with D possibly TRBD2 on 6 matching bases. Germline assignment: CDR1 MNHEY and CDR2 SMNVEV (reference sequence). The CDR3 is made up of 15 amino acids. V was shortened by 5 bases and J by 2 bases, with 14 bases between the two germline ends. CDR3 coding DNA: TGTGCCAGCAGTCCTAGCGTGCCACTCACAGATACGCAGTATTTT. It is translated as CASSPSVPLTDTQYF.

This clonotype has just a few counts. V usage is TRBV13 and J usage is TRBJ2-7; TRBD1 might be the D (6 bases). Germline V lookup: CDR1 PRHDT, CDR2 FYEKMQ (reference sequence). The CDR3 spans 18 residues. Between the trimmed V and J ends, which lost 5 bases and 2 bases, there was a span of 25 bases. Here the CDR3 reads CASSRPGTTRDGPYEQYF. The DNA for the CDR3 is TGTGCCAGCAGCCGTCCAGGGACAACTCGAGACGGACCCTACGAGCAGTACTTC.

This clonotype has a handful of counts. The chain employs TRBV27 and TRBJ1-5; the match to TRBD1 covers 7 bases. V trimming: 3 bases; J trimming: 5 bases; junction bases outside the gene matches: 4. CDR3 length equals 14 residues. From germline, CDR1 is MNHEY and CDR2 SMNVEV (reference sequence). CDR3 loop: CASSLTGSHQPQHF. In DNA, the CDR3 is TGTGCCAGCAGTTTGACAGGGTCTCATCAGCCCCAGCATTTT.

Many counts were recorded for this clonotype. CDR3 sequence: CASSPRLAGGSYDNEQFF. The CDR3 region has the DNA TGTGCCAGCAGTCCCAGACTAGCGGGAGGGAGTTACGACAATGAGCAGTTCTTC. The chain carries TRBV12-3 or TRBV12-4 and TRBJ2-1; 14 nucleotides match TRBD2. The V segment lost 5 bases and the J segment 5 bases; nucleotides outside the gene matches: 11. This CDR3 contains 18 residues.